This TCR delta chain comes out of a study of Vδ1+ human thymocytes. Whole-study findings and limits: TRD repertoires were essentially private, unlike widely shared TRG clonotypes. Thymic TRG and TRD repertoires appeared highly polyclonal, with Gaussian CDR3 length distributions. Unexpected Vdelta2 sequences could cause misinterpretation of bulk repertoire data.

Sequences come from RNA converted to cDNA by reverse transcription. CDR3 amplicons came from multiplex PCR with pooled V-gene forward and constant-region reverse primers. TCRdb processed the multiplex PCR reads again with the CATT caller. The data contain tens of thousands of delta-chain clones, more than 15% of them singletons. The ends lost 2 bases at V and 3 bases at J; junction bases unmatched: 17. CDR3 size: 19 residues. CDR1 TSWWSYY and CDR2 QGS come from the germline V gene. Concerning this clone: Antigen: not known.

The chain joins TRDV1 to TRDJ1; 8 bases are a match to TRDD3. This TCR derives from a boy under three years old who had congenital heart surgery. Sequenced material: Vdelta1+ gamma-delta thymocytes from the thymus. Subset meaning: FACS-sorted CD3+ TCRalphabeta- TCRVdelta1+ TCRVdelta2- thymocytes. The CDR3 loop is CALGEGTWLSDWGADKLIF. CDR3 coding DNA: TGTGCTCTTGGGGAAGGGACTTGGCTCTCGGACTGGGGGGCCGATAAACTCATCTTT.